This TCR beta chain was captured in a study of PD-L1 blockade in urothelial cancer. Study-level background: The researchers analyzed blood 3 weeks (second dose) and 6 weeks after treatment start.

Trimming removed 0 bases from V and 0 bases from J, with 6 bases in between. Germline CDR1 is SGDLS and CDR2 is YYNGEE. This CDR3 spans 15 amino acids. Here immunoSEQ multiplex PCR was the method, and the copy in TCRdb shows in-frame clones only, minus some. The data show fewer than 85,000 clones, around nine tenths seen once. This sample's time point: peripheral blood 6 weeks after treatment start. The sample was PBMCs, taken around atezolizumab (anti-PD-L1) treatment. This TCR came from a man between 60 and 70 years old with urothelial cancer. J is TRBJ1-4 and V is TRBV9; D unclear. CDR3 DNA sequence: TGTGCCAGCAGCGTAGGTCCTACAACTAATGAAAAACTGTTTTTT. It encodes CASSVGPTTNEKLFF.